This T cell receptor (beta chain) was captured in a study of graft-versus-host responses after intestinal transplantation. Points from the study as a whole: Within allografts, high graft-versus-host to host-versus-graft clonal ratios were seen among patients with graft-donor T cell macrochimerism.

Profiled with immunoSEQ multiplex PCR; TCRdb holds only in-frame clones, not every one. The sample carries roughly 96,000 clones, 91% recorded once. The CDR3 length is 13 residues. V was cut by 2 bases and J by 1 base, with 6 bases left in between. The germline V gene has CDR1 SGHNT and CDR2 YYREEE (reference sequence). In its sample, this clone was seen a few times. Antigen: not known. The sample was unstimulated CD8+ T cells sorted from spleen or lymph node cells, taken before intestinal transplant. The TCR was taken from a human donor who received an intestinal transplant. The chain joins TRBV5-4 to TRBJ1-1; possibly TRBD1 for D (6 bases). This chain's CDR3 is CASSLGGNTEAFF. The CDR3 DNA is TGTGCCAGCAGCTTAGGGGGGAACACTGAAGCTTTCTTT. The full variable domain, its missing parts supplied by reference TRBV5-4 and TRBJ1-1, is ETGVTQSPTHLIKTRGQQVTLRCSSQSGHNTVSWYQQALGQGPQFIFQYYREEENGRGNFPPRFSGLQFPNYSSELNVNALELDDSALYLCASSLGGNTEAFFGQGTRLTVV.